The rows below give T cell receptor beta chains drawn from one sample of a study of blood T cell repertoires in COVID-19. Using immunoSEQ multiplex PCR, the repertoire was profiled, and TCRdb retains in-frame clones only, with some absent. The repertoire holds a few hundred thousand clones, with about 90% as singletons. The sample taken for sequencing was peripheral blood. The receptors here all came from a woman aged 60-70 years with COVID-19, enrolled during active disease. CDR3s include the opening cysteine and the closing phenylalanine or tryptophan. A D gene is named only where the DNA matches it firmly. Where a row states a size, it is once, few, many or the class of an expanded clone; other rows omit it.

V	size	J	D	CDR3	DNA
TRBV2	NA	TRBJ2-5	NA	CASSEEAEGVTYF	TGTGCCAGCAGTGAAGAGGCAGAGGGAGTAACGTACTTC
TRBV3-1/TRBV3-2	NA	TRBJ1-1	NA	CASSLYRALEAFF	TGTGCCAGCAGCCTTTACAGGGCCCTTGAAGCTTTCTTT
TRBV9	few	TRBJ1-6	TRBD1	CASSREGQGISPLHF	TGTGCCAGCAGCCGCGAAGGACAGGGGATCTCACCCCTCCACTTT
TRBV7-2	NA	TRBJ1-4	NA	CASSLQGLNEKLFF	TGTGCCAGCAGCCTACAGGGTCTTAATGAAAAACTGTTTTTT
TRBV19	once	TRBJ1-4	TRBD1	CASSMTGLREKLFF	TGTGCCAGTAGTATGACAGGGTTGAGGGAAAAACTGTTTTTT
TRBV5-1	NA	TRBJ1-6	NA	CASSFSGERNSPLHF	TGCGCCAGCAGCTTTTCAGGGGAGAGGAATTCACCCCTCCACTTT
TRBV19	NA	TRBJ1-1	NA	CASSTRDISTEAFF	TGTGCCAGTAGTACCCGGGACATTAGCACTGAAGCTTTCTTT
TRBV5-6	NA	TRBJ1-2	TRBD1	CASNIRDRGVYGYTF	TGTGCCAGCAATATCCGGGACAGGGGAGTATATGGCTACACCTTC
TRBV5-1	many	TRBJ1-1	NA	CASRMETEAFF	TGCGCCAGCAGGATGGAGACTGAAGCTTTCTTT
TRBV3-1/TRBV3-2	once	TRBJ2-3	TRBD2	CASSQRLAEGGTDTQYF	TGTGCCAGCAGCCAAAGGCTAGCGGAGGGCGGCACAGATACGCAGTATTTT
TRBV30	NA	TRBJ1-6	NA	CAWSPPGSYNSPLHF	TGTGCCTGGAGTCCCCCGGGGTCCTATAATTCACCCCTCCACTTT
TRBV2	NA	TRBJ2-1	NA	CASSVELVLGFF	TGTGCCAGCAGTGTTGAGCTAGTCCTTGGATTCTTC
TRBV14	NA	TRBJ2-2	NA	CASSQVSGNTGELFF	TGTGCCAGCAGCCAAGTTTCAGGGAACACCGGGGAGCTGTTTTTT
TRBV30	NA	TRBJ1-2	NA	CAWSVFGRARHGYTF	TGTGCCTGGAGTGTATTCGGCCGAGCGAGGCATGGCTACACCTTC
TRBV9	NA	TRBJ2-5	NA	CASSVDRVGETQYF	TGTGCCAGCAGCGTAGACAGGGTTGGAGAGACCCAGTACTTC
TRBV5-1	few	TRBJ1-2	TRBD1	CASSRAAPGQAVIDYGYTF	TGCGCCAGCAGCAGGGCGGCTCCGGGACAGGCCGTGATCGACTATGGCTACACCTTC
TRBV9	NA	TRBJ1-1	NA	CASSVGVQAEGEAFF	TGTGCCAGCAGCGTAGGAGTCCAGGCGGAGGGTGAAGCTTTCTTT
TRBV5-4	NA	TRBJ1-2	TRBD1	CASSLDRGGYTF	TGTGCCAGCAGCTTAGACAGGGGTGGCTACACCTTC
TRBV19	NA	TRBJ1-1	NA	CASSPNDMPNTEAFF	TGTGCCAGTAGCCCCAACGACATGCCGAACACTGAAGCTTTCTTT
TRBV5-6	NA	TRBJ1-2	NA	CASSLAGYGYTF	TGTGCCAGCAGCTTGGCCGGGTATGGCTACACCTTC
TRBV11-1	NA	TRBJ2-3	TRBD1	CASSFYQGAMTDTQYF	TGTGCCAGCAGCTTTTATCAGGGGGCGATGACAGATACGCAGTATTTT
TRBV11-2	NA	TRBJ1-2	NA	CASSNRLKEDGYTF	TGTGCCAGCAGCAACCGACTCAAGGAGGATGGCTACACCTTC
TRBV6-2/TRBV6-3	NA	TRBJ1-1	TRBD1	CASSLSGQGGEAFF	TGTGCCAGCAGTCTCTCCGGACAGGGGGGTGAAGCTTTCTTT
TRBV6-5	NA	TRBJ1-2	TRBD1	CASSQTGDYGYTF	TGTGCCAGCAGTCAGACAGGGGACTATGGCTACACCTTC
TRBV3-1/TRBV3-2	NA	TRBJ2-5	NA	CASSQRQDQETQYF	TGTGCCAGCAGCCAGAGACAGGACCAAGAGACCCAGTACTTC
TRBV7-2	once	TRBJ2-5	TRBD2	CASSLRAGGLETQYF	TGTGCCAGCAGCTTACGAGCGGGGGGGCTCGAGACCCAGTACTTC
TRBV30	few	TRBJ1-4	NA	CAWSVLSGENEKLFF	TGTGCCTGGAGTGTACTGTCAGGGGAAAATGAAAAACTGTTTTTT
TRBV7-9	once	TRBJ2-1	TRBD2	CASSQGGLAGGYNEQFF	TGTGCCAGCAGTCAGGGCGGACTAGCGGGGGGTTACAATGAGCAGTTCTTC
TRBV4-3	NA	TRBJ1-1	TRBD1	CASSQLDRVRRAFF	TGCGCCAGCAGCCAACTGGACAGGGTTCGGAGAGCTTTCTTT
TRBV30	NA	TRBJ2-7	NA	CAWRTLSYEQYF	TGTGCCTGGAGGACACTCTCCTACGAGCAGTACTTC
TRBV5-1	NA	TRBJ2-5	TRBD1	CASSLAAGGRETQYF	TGCGCCAGCAGCTTGGCTGCAGGGGGCAGGGAGACCCAGTACTTC
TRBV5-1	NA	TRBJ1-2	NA	CASSLVRGDYGYTF	TGCGCCAGCAGCTTGGTTCGGGGGGACTATGGCTACACCTTC
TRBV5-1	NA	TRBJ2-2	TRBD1	CASVDQGARTGELFF	TGCGCCAGCGTGGATCAGGGGGCGCGCACCGGGGAGCTGTTTTTT
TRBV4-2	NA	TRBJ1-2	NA	CASSEEPNYGYTF	TGTGCCAGCAGCGAGGAACCTAACTATGGCTACACCTTC
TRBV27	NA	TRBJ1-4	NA	CASSLLGATNEKLFF	TGTGCCAGCAGTTTATTAGGGGCAACTAATGAAAAACTGTTTTTT
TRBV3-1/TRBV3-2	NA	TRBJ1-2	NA	CASSQTSRQGGYTF	TGTGCCAGCAGCCAAACCAGTAGGCAGGGGGGCTACACCTTC
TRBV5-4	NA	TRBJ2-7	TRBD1	CASSLSGTGGYEQYF	TGTGCCAGCAGCTTATCGGGGACAGGGGGGTACGAGCAGTACTTC
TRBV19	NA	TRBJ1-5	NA	CASSISGGPSPPQHF	TGTGCCAGTAGTATAAGTGGAGGGCCCTCTCCGCCCCAGCATTTT
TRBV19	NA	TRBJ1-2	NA	CASSINKEDGYTF	TGTGCCAGTAGTATCAACAAAGAGGATGGCTACACCTTC
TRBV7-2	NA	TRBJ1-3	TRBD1	CASSRLTGAISGNTIYF	TGTGCCAGCAGCCGTCTGACAGGGGCCATCTCTGGAAACACCATATATTTT
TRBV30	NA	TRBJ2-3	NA	CAWSMDLASTDTQYF	TGTGCCTGGAGCATGGACTTGGCTAGCACAGATACGCAGTATTTT
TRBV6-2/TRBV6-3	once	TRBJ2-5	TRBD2	CASSYLLFGLAGGEETQYF	TGTGCCAGCAGTTACCTCCTCTTCGGACTAGCGGGGGGAGAGGAGACCCAGTACTTC
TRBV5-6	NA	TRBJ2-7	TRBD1	CASSLVVGQGSYEQYF	TGTGCCAGCAGCTTGGTAGTGGGACAGGGATCCTACGAGCAGTACTTC
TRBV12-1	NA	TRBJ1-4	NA	CASSGLASPGWGTNEKLFF	TGTGCCAGCAGCGGCCTAGCGAGTCCAGGGTGGGGGACTAATGAAAAACTGTTTTTT
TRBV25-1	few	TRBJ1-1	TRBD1	CASSPYRGMNTEAFF	TGTGCCAGCAGCCCCTACAGGGGAATGAACACTGAAGCTTTCTTT
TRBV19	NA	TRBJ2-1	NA	CASSPRGGSEQFF	TGTGCCAGTAGTCCTCGAGGTGGGAGTGAGCAGTTCTTC
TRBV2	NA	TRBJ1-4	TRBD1	CASSLQGRGINEKLFF	TGTGCCAGCAGCCTACAGGGGAGAGGGATTAATGAAAAACTGTTTTTT
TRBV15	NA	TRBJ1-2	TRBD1	CATSRGGQGGGYTF	TGTGCCACCAGCAGAGGTGGGCAGGGGGGTGGCTACACCTTC
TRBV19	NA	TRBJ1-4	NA	CASSIGGRAEEKLFF	TGTGCCAGTAGTATAGGGGGGCGAGCAGAGGAAAAACTGTTTTTT